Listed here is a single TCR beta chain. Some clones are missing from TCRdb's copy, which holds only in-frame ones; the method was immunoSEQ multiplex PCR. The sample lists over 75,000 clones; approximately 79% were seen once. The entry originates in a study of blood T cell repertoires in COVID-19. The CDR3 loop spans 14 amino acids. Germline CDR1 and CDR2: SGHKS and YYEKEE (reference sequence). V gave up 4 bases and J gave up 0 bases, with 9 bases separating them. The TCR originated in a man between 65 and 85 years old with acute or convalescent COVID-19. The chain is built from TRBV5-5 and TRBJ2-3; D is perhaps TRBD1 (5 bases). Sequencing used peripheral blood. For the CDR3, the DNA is TGTGCCAGCAGCGGACAATATAGCACAGATACGCAGTATTTT. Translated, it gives CASSGQYSTDTQYF.